These 16 T cell receptor beta chains originate from one sample sequenced in a study of blood T cell repertoires in COVID-19. The method was immunoSEQ multiplex PCR; TCRdb's version includes in-frame clones alone and lacks a portion of them. The table has over 200,000 clones, around 90% seen once. The sequenced sample consisted of peripheral blood. These receptors originate from a woman in her 40s who had recovered from COVID-19.

This rearrangement joins TRBV12-3 or TRBV12-4 to TRBJ1-2, with D perhaps TRBD1 (6 bases). The CDR3 has 13 amino acids. V was pared by 4 bases and J by 7 bases, with 13 bases between. The CDR3 here is CASSWAGDGGYTF. CDR3 sequence (DNA): TGTGCCAGCAGTTGGGCAGGGGATGGTGGCTACACCTTC.

V gene TRBV9 combines with J gene TRBJ2-5; 7 nucleotides match TRBD1. This CDR3 spans 16 amino acids. The germline gives CDR1 SGDLS, CDR2 YYNGEE. The J segment lost 1 base and the V segment lost 0 bases, leaving 6 bases of the junction unmatched. The CDR3 nucleotides read TGTGCCAGCAGCGTAGGAGGGGGCGCGACCCAAGAGACCCAGTACTTC. Its protein product is CASSVGGGATQETQYF. The full variable domain, rest sourced from reference TRBV9 and TRBJ2-5, is DSGVTQTPKHLITATGQRVTLRCSPRSGDLSVYWYQQSLDQGLQFLIQYYNGEERAKGNILERFSAQQFPDLHSELNLSSLELGDSALYFCASSVGGGATQETQYFGPGTRLLVL.

V is TRBV10-3 and J is TRBJ1-2; the match to TRBD1 covers 8 bases. Trimming cost V 6 bases and J 4 bases; bases outside gene matches: 7. This CDR3 has 14 residues. Germline assignment: CDR1 ENHRY and CDR2 SYGVKD. Written as DNA, the CDR3 is TGTGCCATCAGACCTCGGACAGGGCCCTATGGCTACACCTTC. Encoded protein: CAIRPRTGPYGYTF.

Note on this clone: Sequence at one end of the junction differs from germline and may be a read error. The chain joins TRBV7-7 to TRBJ2-2; 12 bases fit TRBD2. The CDR3 sequence is 20 residues long. Germline CDR1 SSHAT, CDR2 FNYEAQ (reference sequence). CDR3 DNA: TGTGCTAGCAGCCCCGGGGGCCGGACTAGCGGGAACGCGAACACCGGGGAGCTGTTTTTT. This encodes CASSPGGRTSGNANTGELFF.

The genes are TRBV10-2 and TRBJ1-2; TRBD1 matches 7 bases. Trimming at V came to 7 bases and at J to 4 bases, leaving 9 bases not matched to a gene. The CDR3 is made up of 14 amino acids. Germline V lookup: CDR1 WSHSY, CDR2 SAAADI. The CDR3 loop reads CASTEGGSGYGYTF. The CDR3 region has the DNA TGCGCCAGCACCGAAGGGGGCAGCGGCTATGGCTACACCTTC.

The chain uses TRBV7-6 and TRBJ2-1, with D perhaps TRBD2 (5 bases). CDR1 is SGHVS and CDR2 is FNYEAQ in the germline V gene. Trimming removed 3 bases from V and 0 bases from J, with 12 bases in between. The CDR3 is made up of 16 amino acids. The CDR3 region has the DNA TGTGCCAGCAGCTTGAAGCGGAGGAGCTCCTACAATGAGCAGTTCTTC. This gives the protein CASSLKRRSSYNEQFF.

The V and J genes are TRBV4-3 and TRBJ2-3; 8 bases agree with TRBD2. The CDR3 is 17 residues long. The V gene's germline CDR1 is LGHNA and CDR2 YSLEER. With V trimmed by 0 bases and J by 1 base, 6 bases remained unmatched. CDR3: CASSQETIAGRTDTQYF. In nucleotides, the CDR3 is TGCGCCAGCAGCCAAGAGACCATAGCGGGACGCACAGATACGCAGTATTTT.

The V gene is TRBV5-4, the J gene TRBJ1-2, with a possible D match to TRBD1 (5 bases). Germline loops: CDR1 SGHNT, CDR2 YYREEE (reference sequence). V shed 0 bases and J shed 0 bases, with 12 bases lying between them. The CDR3 runs 16 residues. The CDR3 loop is CASSLGGDGSNYGYTF. CDR3 nucleotides: TGTGCCAGCAGCTTGGGCGGGGACGGATCTAACTATGGCTACACCTTC.

The CDR3 nucleotides are TGTGCCAGCTCACCATACGGGACTGAAGCTTTCTTT. Translated: CASSPYGTEAFF. The chain recombines TRBV18 with TRBJ1-1, with D unclear. The CDR3 has 12 residues. The V and J ends lost 2 bases and 5 bases respectively, with 6 bases between them. The germline V gene encodes CDR1 KGHSH and CDR2 LQKENI.

This sequence joins TRBV24-1 and TRBJ2-1, with 9 bases matching TRBD1. The CDR3 has 15 residues. Trimming cost V 5 bases and J 4 bases; bases outside gene matches: 5. Germline CDR1 reads KGHDR; CDR2 reads SFDVKD. For the CDR3, the DNA is TGTGCCACCAGTGGGCGGGGACAGGGTTACAATGAGCAGTTCTTC. Translation gives CATSGRGQGYNEQFF.

The chain carries TRBV6-4 and TRBJ2-3; 8 bases line up with TRBD2. This CDR3 contains 15 residues. V was clipped by 6 bases and J by 0 bases; unmatched bases: 5. The germline V gene encodes CDR1 MRHNA and CDR2 SNTAGT. CDR3 nucleotide sequence: TGTGCCAGCAGGCCGGGGGGGAGGAGCACAGATACGCAGTATTTT. It encodes CASRPGGRSTDTQYF.

The CDR3 here is CASSPGGVVGEQYF. The CDR3 nucleotides are TGTGCCAGCAGCCCCGGCGGAGTAGTCGGCGAGCAGTACTTC. The chain carries TRBV7-2 and TRBJ2-7, with unresolved D. Germline CDR1 reads SGHTA; CDR2 reads FQGNSA. V lost 5 bases and J 6 bases, leaving 17 bases between the germline ends. This CDR3 is 14 amino acids long.

This clone was counted once. The chain recombines TRBV14 with TRBJ1-5; 7 positions agree with TRBD1. J gave up 2 bases and V 2 bases, and 15 bases lay outside the gene matches. The CDR3 totals 19 residues. The V gene's germline CDR1 is SGHDN and CDR2 FVKESK. As DNA, the CDR3 is TGTGCCAGCAGCCAACCAACCCCCGGGACAGCCTTGGGCAATCAGCCCCAGCATTTT. Translating it yields CASSQPTPGTALGNQPQHF. The full variable domain, completed using reference TRBV14 and TRBJ1-5, is EAGVTQFPSHSVIEKGQTVTLRCDPISGHDNLYWYRRVMGKEIKFLLHFVKESKQDESGMPNNRFLAERTGGTYSTLKVQPAELEDSGVYFCASSQPTPGTALGNQPQHFGDGTRLSIL.

The chain uses TRBV6-2 or TRBV6-3 and TRBJ2-7, with D tentatively TRBD1 (6 bases). The CDR3 is 17 residues long. Trimming removed 2 bases from V and 2 bases from J, with 19 bases in between. CDR1 MNHEY and CDR2 SVGEGT come from the germline V gene. DNA for the CDR3: TGTGCCAGCAGTTACCTACAGGGCGGCAAAAACCCCTACGAGCAGTACTTC. Its translation is CASSYLQGGKNPYEQYF.

The chain recombines TRBV30 with TRBJ1-2; D unclear. Trimming shortened V by 0 bases and J by 8 bases, and 10 bases separated the two germline ends. This CDR3 contains 12 residues. From germline, CDR1 is GTSNPN and CDR2 SVGIG (reference sequence). The DNA of the CDR3 is TGTGCCTGGAGTGTTGCCCAGAACGGCTACACCTTC. This translates into CAWSVAQNGYTF. Using reference TRBV30 and TRBJ1-2 for the parts outside the CDR3, the full variable domain is SQTIHQWPATLVQPVGSPLSLECTVEGTSNPNLYWYRQAAGRGLQLLFYSVGIGQISSEVPQNLSASRPQDRQFILSSKKLLLSDSGFYLCAWSVAQNGYTFGSGTRLTVV.

The chain employs TRBV18 and TRBJ1-6; no definite D call. V was pared by 6 bases and J by 6 bases, with 6 bases between. Germline-derived CDR1 and CDR2 are KGHSH and LQKENI. The CDR3 sequence is 12 residues long. The CDR3 region has the DNA TGTGCCAGCTCCCAGGCTAATTCACCCCTCCACTTT. It codes for CASSQANSPLHF.